This T cell receptor beta chain was recorded in a study of CD8 T cells in Susac syndrome. The RNA input was 0.5 to 1 ug, and it was reverse transcribed with random hexamers. Amplification of TCR beta CDR3 spanned 54 Vbeta and 13 Jbeta via immunoSEQ multiplex PCR. TCRdb ran MiXCR on the immunoSEQ multiplex PCR reads and lists one entry per CDR3 protein. The sample carries some 190,000 distinct CDR3 sequences, more than 90% recorded once. Per germline, CDR1 SEHNR and CDR2 FQNEAQ (reference sequence). Trimming at V came to 5 bases and at J to 2 bases, leaving 8 bases not matched to a gene. The CDR3 covers 15 residues. Peripheral blood CD8+ and CD4+ T cells were profiled by TCR beta sequencing. Those who served as multiple sclerosis controls were treatment-naive patients with stable or active relapsing-remitting disease. TEMRA cells underwent FACS enrichment and CD8+ and CD4+ T cells underwent negative isolation.

The chain links TRBV7-9 to TRBJ2-5, with 7 bases lining up with TRBD1. The TCR sequence derives from a human donor with multiple sclerosis. The specimen was CD4+ T cells from PBMCs. In DNA, the CDR3 is TGTGCCAGCAGCGCTTACGGGACAGCTCAAGAGACCCAGTACTTC. It yields the protein CASSAYGTAQETQYF.